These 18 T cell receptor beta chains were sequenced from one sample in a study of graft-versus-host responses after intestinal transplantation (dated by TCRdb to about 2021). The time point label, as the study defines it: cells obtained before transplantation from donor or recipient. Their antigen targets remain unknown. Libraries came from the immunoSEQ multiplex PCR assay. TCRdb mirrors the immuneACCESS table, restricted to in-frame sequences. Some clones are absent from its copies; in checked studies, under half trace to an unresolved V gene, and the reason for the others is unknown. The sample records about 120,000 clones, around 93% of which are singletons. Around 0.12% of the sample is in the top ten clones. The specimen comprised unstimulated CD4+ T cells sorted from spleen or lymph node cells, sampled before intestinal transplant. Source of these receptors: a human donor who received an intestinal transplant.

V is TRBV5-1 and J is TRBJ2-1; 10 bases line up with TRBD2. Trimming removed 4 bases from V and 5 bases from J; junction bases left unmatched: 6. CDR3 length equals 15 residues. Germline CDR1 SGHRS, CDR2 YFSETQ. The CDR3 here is CASSKLAGSDNEQFF. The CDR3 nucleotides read TGCGCCAGCAGCAAACTAGCGGGATCGGACAATGAGCAGTTCTTC.

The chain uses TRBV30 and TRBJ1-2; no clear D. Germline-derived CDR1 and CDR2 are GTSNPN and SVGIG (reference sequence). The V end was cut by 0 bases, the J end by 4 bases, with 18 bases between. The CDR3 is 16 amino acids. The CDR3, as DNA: TGTGCCTGGAGTGTAGTTCCGAAAATCGGGGTCTATGGCTACACCTTC. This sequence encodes CAWSVVPKIGVYGYTF.

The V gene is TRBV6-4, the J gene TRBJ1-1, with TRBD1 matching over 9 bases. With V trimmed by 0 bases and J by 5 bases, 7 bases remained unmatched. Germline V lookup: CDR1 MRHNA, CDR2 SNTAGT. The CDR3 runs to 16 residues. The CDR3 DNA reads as TGTGCCAGCAGTGACTCTCCCGGGACAGGGAGTACTGAAGCTTTCTTT. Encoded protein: CASSDSPGTGSTEAFF.

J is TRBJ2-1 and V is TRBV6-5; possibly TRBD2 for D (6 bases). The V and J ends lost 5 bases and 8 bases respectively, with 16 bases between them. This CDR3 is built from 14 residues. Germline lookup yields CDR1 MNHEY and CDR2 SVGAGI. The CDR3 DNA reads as TGTGCCAGCAGTCGCGTGGAGGGTGGGTATGAGCAGTTCTTC. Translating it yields CASSRVEGGYEQFF.

CDR3 coding DNA: TGTGCCAGCAGAGGACAGGGGCAGAACACCGGGGAGCTGTTTTTT. Amino acids: CASRGQGQNTGELFF. The chain couples TRBV2 to TRBJ2-2; TRBD1 matches 9 bases. Trimming took 6 bases from V and 1 from J; bases not matched to a gene: 3. CDR1 is SNHLY and CDR2 is FYNNEI in the germline V gene. The CDR3 contains 15 residues.

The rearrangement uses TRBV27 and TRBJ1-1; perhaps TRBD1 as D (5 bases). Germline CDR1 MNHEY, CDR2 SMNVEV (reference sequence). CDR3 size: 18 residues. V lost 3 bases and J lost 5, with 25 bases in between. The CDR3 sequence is CASSFRSLGHPLGTEAFF. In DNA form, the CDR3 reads TGTGCCAGCAGTTTTAGGTCTTTAGGACACCCCCTCGGGACTGAAGCTTTCTTT.

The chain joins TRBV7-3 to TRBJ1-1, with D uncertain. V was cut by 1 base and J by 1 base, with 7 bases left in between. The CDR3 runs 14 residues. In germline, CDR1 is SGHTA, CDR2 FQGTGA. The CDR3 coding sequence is TGTGCCAGCAGCTTAAATCGCGGGAACACTGAAGCTTTCTTT. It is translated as CASSLNRGNTEAFF.

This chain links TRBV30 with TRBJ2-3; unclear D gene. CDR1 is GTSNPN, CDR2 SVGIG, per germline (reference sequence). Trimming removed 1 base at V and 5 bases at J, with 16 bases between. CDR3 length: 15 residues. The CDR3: CAWSAWGTVKDTQYF. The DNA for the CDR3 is TGTGCCTGGAGTGCCTGGGGAACAGTTAAAGATACGCAGTATTTT.

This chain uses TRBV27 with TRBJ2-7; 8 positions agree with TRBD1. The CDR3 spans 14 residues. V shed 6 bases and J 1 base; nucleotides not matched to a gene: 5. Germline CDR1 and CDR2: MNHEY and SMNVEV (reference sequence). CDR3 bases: TGTGCCAGCAGAAAAGGACAGGGTTCCTACGAGCAGTACTTC. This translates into CASRKGQGSYEQYF.

DNA for the CDR3: TGTGCCAGCAGCTCCCGAGGCAGTGGCTACACCTTC. It specifies CASSSRGSGYTF. The rearrangement uses TRBV11-2 and TRBJ1-2; D call uncertain. The V and J ends lost 4 bases and 7 bases respectively, with 10 bases between them. Germline-derived CDR1 and CDR2 are SGHAT and FQNNGV. The CDR3 sequence is 12 residues long.

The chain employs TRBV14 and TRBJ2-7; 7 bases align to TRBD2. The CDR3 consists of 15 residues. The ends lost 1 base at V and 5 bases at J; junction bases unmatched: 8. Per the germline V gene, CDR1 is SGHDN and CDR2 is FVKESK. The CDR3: CASSQGLGRFHEQYF. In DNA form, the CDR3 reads TGTGCCAGCAGCCAAGGTCTCGGGAGGTTCCACGAGCAGTACTTC.

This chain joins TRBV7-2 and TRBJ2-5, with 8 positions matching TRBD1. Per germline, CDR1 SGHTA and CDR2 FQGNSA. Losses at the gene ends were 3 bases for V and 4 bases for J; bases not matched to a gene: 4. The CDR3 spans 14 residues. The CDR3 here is CASSLTTGVETQYF. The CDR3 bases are TGTGCCAGCAGCTTGACGACAGGGGTAGAGACCCAGTACTTC.

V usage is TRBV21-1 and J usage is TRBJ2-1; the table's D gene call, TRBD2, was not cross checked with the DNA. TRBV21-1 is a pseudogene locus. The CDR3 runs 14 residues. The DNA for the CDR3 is TGTGCCAGCAGAGGACTGAGAAGCTACAATGAGCAGTTCTTC. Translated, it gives CASRGLRSYNEQFF.

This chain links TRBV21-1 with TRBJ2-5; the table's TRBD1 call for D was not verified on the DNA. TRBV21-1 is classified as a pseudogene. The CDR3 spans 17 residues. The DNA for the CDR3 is TGTGCCAGCAGCAAAGCGCGCGGACAGGGAGGCCAGGAGACCCAGTACTTC. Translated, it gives CASSKARGQGGQETQYF.

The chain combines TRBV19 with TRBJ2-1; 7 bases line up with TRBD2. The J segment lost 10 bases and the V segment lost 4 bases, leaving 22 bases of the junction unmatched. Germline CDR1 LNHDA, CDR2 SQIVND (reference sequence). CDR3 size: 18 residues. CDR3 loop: CASSTPGLRGPGNVEQFF. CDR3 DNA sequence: TGTGCCAGTAGTACCCCGGGACTAAGGGGCCCGGGGAACGTCGAGCAGTTCTTC.

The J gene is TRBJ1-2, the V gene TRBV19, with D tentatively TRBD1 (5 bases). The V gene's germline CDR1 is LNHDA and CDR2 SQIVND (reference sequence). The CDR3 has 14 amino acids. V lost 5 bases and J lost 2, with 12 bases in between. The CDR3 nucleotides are TGTGCCAGTAGTCCCGTGGGGCTGAACTATGGCTACACCTTC. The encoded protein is CASSPVGLNYGYTF.

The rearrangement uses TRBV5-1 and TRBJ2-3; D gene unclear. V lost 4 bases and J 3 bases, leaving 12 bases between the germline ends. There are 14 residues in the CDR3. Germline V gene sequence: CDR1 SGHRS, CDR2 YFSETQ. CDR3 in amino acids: CASSRYPETDTQYF. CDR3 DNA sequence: TGCGCCAGCAGCCGATATCCGGAAACAGATACGCAGTATTTT.

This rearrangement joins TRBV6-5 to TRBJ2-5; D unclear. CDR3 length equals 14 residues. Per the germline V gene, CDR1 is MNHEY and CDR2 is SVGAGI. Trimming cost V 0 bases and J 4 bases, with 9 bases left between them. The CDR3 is CASSYSRVGETQYF. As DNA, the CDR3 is TGTGCCAGCAGTTACTCAAGGGTTGGAGAGACCCAGTACTTC.